The clone carrying this T cell receptor (beta chain) was recorded a few times. Antigen specificity is unknown. HTBI primers from iRepertoire and Arm-PCR of CDR3 regions yielded the TCR beta libraries. MiXCR was run by TCRdb on the multiplex PCR reads, yielding one entry per CDR3 protein. Of 650,000 to 700,000 distinct CDR3 sequences listed, around 32% are singletons. As to time point: persistent/refractory GD, antithyroid drugs over 5 years with positive TRAb. The TCR library was made from RNA extracted from PBMCs. This entry is derived from a study of regulatory T cells in long-lasting Graves disease. The study's findings and limits: Rather than thyroid tissue, only peripheral blood underwent study. Persistent patients shared some 2,500 public clonotypes among themselves. Newly diagnosed patients shared fewer, at roughly 1,000. Patients with persistent Graves' had lower TCR diversity than newly diagnosed patients.

The length of the CDR3 is 13 residues. V shed 7 bases and J shed 2 bases, with 12 bases lying between them. Germline V gene data show CDR1 as SEHNR and CDR2 as FQNEAQ (reference sequence). This TCR came from a female donor with Graves disease. Sequences were derived from peripheral blood mononuclear cells (PBMCs), sampled when the disease was refractory, from a patient treated with antithyroid drugs. V and J are TRBV7-9 and TRBJ2-7; D not resolved. CDR3 DNA: TGTGCCAGCACCTGGACGGGCGCCTACGAGCAGTACTTC. Encoded protein: CASTWTGAYEQYF.